The 2 T cell receptor beta chains in this list originate from one sample, sequenced in a study of tumor-infiltrating lymphocytes in primary liver carcinoma. From approximately 550 ng of total RNA, TCR beta-specific cDNA was reverse-transcribed using a constant-region primer. Investigators got TCR beta libraries out of three nested multiplex PCR rounds, done with slightly modified ARM-PCR. The study ran its first two PCR rounds for roughly 9 cycles each, using TRBV1-TRBV30 forward primers and a C-beta reverse primer. One entry per CDR3 protein results from TCRdb running MiXCR on the multiplex PCR reads. In the table there are 70,000 to 95,000 distinct CDR3 sequences, roughly three quarters of which are singletons. The tissue used was unsorted bulk material of about 19-30 mg. RNA and DNA were co-extracted from it with the AllPrep DNA/RNA mini kit. Sequencing was done on a sample of liver tumor tissue from sampling region 4. Described subset: tumor region T4, right-lateral pole. These TCRs come from a man aged 40-50 years with primary liver carcinoma and hepatitis B virus infection.

This clonotype has ten or more counts. The rearrangement joins TRBV15 to TRBJ2-4; the D call may be TRBD1 or TRBD2 (5 bases each). The germline gives CDR1 LNHNV, CDR2 YYDKDF (reference sequence). The CDR3 has 17 residues. V lost 0 bases and J lost 0, with 12 bases in between. The CDR3 region has the DNA TGTGCCACCAGCAGAGACTTCTCGGGGCTAGCCAAAAACATTCAGTACTTC. Encoded protein: CATSRDFSGLAKNIQYF.

This clonotype showed up many times. This chain joins TRBV28 and TRBJ2-5, with D possibly being TRBD2 (5 bases). The CDR3 totals 15 residues. The ends were cut back, 7 bases at V and 1 base at J, with 16 bases in the middle. Germline CDR1 reads MDHEN; CDR2 reads SYDVKM. The CDR3 sequence is CASTPWSGIQETQYF. The CDR3 DNA sequence: TGTGCCAGCACCCCCTGGTCCGGGATCCAAGAGACCCAGTACTTC.